A single sample gave rise to the 22 T cell receptor beta chains below, sequenced in a study of beta chain features in type 1 diabetes. Sequencing targeted expressed TCRB transcripts, as all isolated RNA had been reverse transcribed. Here immunoSEQ multiplex PCR was the method, and the copy in TCRdb shows in-frame clones only, minus some. Of just over 450,000 clones listed, approximately 31% are singletons. Specimen: naive CD4+ T cells from blood. The receptors derive from a young man in good health.

The V and J genes are TRBV7-2 and TRBJ2-5; 7 bases map to TRBD1. The junction had 9 bases not matched to a gene; V was cut back by 4 bases and J by 4 bases. Germline V lookup: CDR1 SGHTA, CDR2 FQGNSA. The CDR3 runs 15 residues. The CDR3 region has the DNA TGTGCCAGCAGCTCTAAGACAGGGTGGAGAGAGACCCAGTACTTC. This translates into CASSSKTGWRETQYF.

This clone was counted between two and nine times. The chain recombines TRBV7-2 with TRBJ2-3; no definite D call. The CDR3 length is 14 residues. Trimming stripped 5 bases from V and 6 bases from J, with 15 bases between. CDR1 and CDR2 from the germline V gene are SGHTA and FQGNSA. The CDR3 DNA reads as TGTGCCAGCAGCACCGTCTCTTGGGCTGATACGCAGTATTTT. This translates into CASSTVSWADTQYF.

The genes are TRBV6-6 and TRBJ2-7; a possible D gene is TRBD2 (6 bases). The V gene's germline CDR1 is MNHNY and CDR2 SVGAGI (reference sequence). V lost 6 bases and J lost 5, with 17 bases in between. The CDR3 spans 14 residues. The CDR3 region is CASSPGLARDEQYF. CDR3 DNA sequence: TGTGCCAGCAGCCCGGGACTGGCTCGGGACGAGCAGTACTTC.

This clone was found a few times. V gene TRBV30 combines with J gene TRBJ2-7, with 8 positions matching TRBD1. J lost 6 bases, V lost 5 bases, and 6 bases had no gene match. CDR3 length: 12 residues. Germline V gene lookup returns CDR1 GTSNPN and CDR2 SVGIG (reference sequence). CDR3 nucleotide sequence: TGTGCCTGGGGACAGGGATGGTCCGAGCAGTACTTC. Residues: CAWGQGWSEQYF.

The DNA for the CDR3 is TGTGCCTGGAGTATCGGGGGGGACGTAGCAGATACGCAGTATTTT. This codes for CAWSIGGDVADTQYF. This chain connects TRBV30 to TRBJ2-3; 8 bases line up with TRBD2. Germline V lookup: CDR1 GTSNPN, CDR2 SVGIG (reference sequence). The CDR3 loop spans 15 amino acids. Germline trimming cut 2 bases from V and 4 bases from J; bases unmatched to any gene: 8. Looking up the rest from reference TRBV30 and TRBJ2-3 gives the full variable domain: SQTIHQWPATLVQPVGSPLSLECTVEGTSNPNLYWYRQAAGRGLQLLFYSVGIGQISSEVPQNLSASRPQDRQFILSSKKLLLSDSGFYLCAWSIGGDVADTQYFGPGTRLTVL.

This clone showed up just a few times. The junction departs from germline at one end; a sequencing error may be responsible. The chain joins TRBV10-3 to TRBJ2-5; unclear D gene. CDR1 is ENHRY, CDR2 SYGVKD, per germline. This CDR3 has 11 residues. For the CDR3, the DNA is TGTGCCAGCAGTTATGCGGAGACCCAGTACTTC. This sequence encodes CASSYAETQYF.

V usage is TRBV19 and J usage is TRBJ2-1; 9 positions match TRBD1. CDR3 size: 16 residues. Germline CDR1 and CDR2: LNHDA and SQIVND (reference sequence). Trimming removed 3 bases from V and 4 bases from J; junction bases left unmatched: 7. Written as DNA, the CDR3 is TGTGCCAGTAGTATGTCCGGGACAGGGCTTTACAATGAGCAGTTCTTC. As protein: CASSMSGTGLYNEQFF.

This clone showed up just a few times. Other DNA sequences in the sample encode the same CDR3. The J gene is TRBJ2-7, the V gene TRBV30; weak D call: TRBD1 (6 bases). V shed 3 bases and J shed 2 bases, with 11 bases lying between them. The CDR3 covers 13 residues. The germline V gene encodes CDR1 GTSNPN and CDR2 SVGIG (reference sequence). CDR3 loop: CAWSPGTTYEQYF. The CDR3, as DNA: TGTGCCTGGAGCCCCGGGACAACCTACGAGCAGTACTTC.

This clone was counted between two and nine times. This rearrangement joins TRBV5-1 to TRBJ2-1, with D perhaps TRBD2 (6 bases). The CDR3 spans 15 residues. V gave up 1 base and J gave up 2 bases, with 10 bases separating them. Germline assignment: CDR1 SGHRS and CDR2 YFSETQ. The CDR3 region is CASSLTSRTYNEQFF. The CDR3 nucleotides read TGCGCCAGCAGCTTGACTAGCCGGACCTACAATGAGCAGTTCTTC.

V usage is TRBV7-2 and J usage is TRBJ2-5; 8 positions match TRBD2. There are 13 residues in the CDR3. The V segment lost 5 bases and the J segment 4 bases; nucleotides outside the gene matches: 3. The germline CDR1 and CDR2 sequences are SGHTA and FQGNSA. CDR3 in amino acids: CASSASGRETQYF. The CDR3 DNA is TGTGCCAGCAGCGCAAGCGGGAGAGAGACCCAGTACTTC.

The gene calls are TRBV30 and TRBJ1-2; D remains unclear. The CDR3 loop spans 14 amino acids. The germline gives CDR1 GTSNPN, CDR2 SVGIG (reference sequence). V lost 1 base and J lost 4, with 13 bases in between. The CDR3 DNA reads TGTGCCTGGAGTGCTGCAGGCCGGGGCTATGGCTACACCTTC. It codes for CAWSAAGRGYGYTF.

This clone was seen only a few times. This chain connects TRBV13 to TRBJ2-3; 8 positions agree with TRBD1. The V segment lost 2 bases and the J segment 2 bases; nucleotides outside the gene matches: 6. The CDR3 runs 16 residues. CDR1 is PRHDT and CDR2 is FYEKMQ in the germline V gene (reference sequence). Here the CDR3 DNA reads TGTGCCAGCAGCTTATACTCAGGGGGCCCCACAGATACGCAGTATTTT. Translated, it gives CASSLYSGGPTDTQYF.

The chain links TRBV13 to TRBJ2-5; TRBD2 aligns across 7 bases. CDR3 length: 16 residues. J gave up 5 bases and V 6 bases, and 15 bases lay outside the gene matches. CDR1 is PRHDT and CDR2 is FYEKMQ in the germline V gene (reference sequence). DNA for the CDR3: TGTGCCAGCAGTCCTCCACTAGCGCGCAAGGGGGAGACCCAGTACTTC. This encodes CASSPPLARKGETQYF.

This clone has a handful of counts. This rearrangement joins TRBV5-1 to TRBJ2-5; D unclear. V was shortened by 1 base and J by 0 bases, with 4 bases between the two germline ends. The CDR3 has 13 amino acids. The germline V gene encodes CDR1 SGHRS and CDR2 YFSETQ. The CDR3 sequence is CASSLTYQETQYF. CDR3 nucleotide sequence: TGCGCCAGCAGCTTGACCTACCAAGAGACCCAGTACTTC.

This clone was observed a handful of times. This chain uses TRBV7-9 with TRBJ2-7; D is possibly TRBD1 (6 bases). CDR1 SEHNR and CDR2 FQNEAQ come from the germline V gene (reference sequence). This CDR3 comprises 13 residues. V lost 5 bases and J lost 6, with 14 bases in between. CDR3 DNA: TGTGCCAGCAGCACAACGGCAGGGGCCGAGCAGTACTTC. Its translation: CASSTTAGAEQYF.

CDR3 loop: CASSSNQGPGNTIYF. DNA of the CDR3: TGTGCCAGCAGCTCGAATCAGGGTCCTGGAAACACCATATATTTT. The chain has TRBV7-9 and TRBJ1-3; D may be TRBD1 (5 bases). The V gene's germline CDR1 is SEHNR and CDR2 FQNEAQ (reference sequence). This CDR3 has 15 residues. V was clipped by 4 bases and J by 2 bases, with 12 bases between them.

This sequence joins TRBV7-2 and TRBJ1-5; a weak D match, TRBD1 (6 bases). Germline values: CDR1 SGHTA, CDR2 FQGNSA. CDR3 size: 15 residues. Trimming pared 3 bases from V and 4 bases from J, leaving 13 bases between. The CDR3, as DNA: TGTGCCAGCAGCTTCACTTGGGGGGCTAATCAGCCCCAGCATTTT. Protein sequence: CASSFTWGANQPQHF.

The CDR3 nucleotides read TGTGCCACCAGCCCCACTAGCCCCACCGGGGAGCTGTTTTTT. It specifies CATSPTSPTGELFF. The V gene is TRBV15, the J gene TRBJ2-2; TRBD2 is a possible D gene (6 bases). The CDR3 spans 14 residues. Germline values: CDR1 LNHNV, CDR2 YYDKDF (reference sequence). Trimming removed 5 bases at V and 4 bases at J, with 11 bases between.

This chain joins TRBV10-3 and TRBJ2-1; the D gene is possibly TRBD2 (6 bases). The V and J ends lost 6 bases and 4 bases respectively, with 13 bases between them. Germline V gene data show CDR1 as ENHRY and CDR2 as SYGVKD. This CDR3 is 14 amino acids long. As DNA, the CDR3 is TGTGCCATCAGCGGACTACCCGGATACAATGAGCAGTTCTTC. Protein product: CAISGLPGYNEQFF.

The chain links TRBV4-1 to TRBJ2-1; no clear D. This CDR3 spans 15 amino acids. V lost 6 bases and J 4 bases, leaving 16 bases between the germline ends. CDR1 and CDR2 (germline): MGHRA, YSYEKL. The CDR3 region is CASSHQDLGYNEQFF. CDR3 sequence (DNA): TGCGCCAGCAGTCACCAAGATCTGGGTTACAATGAGCAGTTCTTC.

The chain recombines TRBV30 with TRBJ2-3; D is uncertain. The CDR3 is 11 residues long. The germline V and J ends were trimmed by 4 bases and 5 bases, with 7 bases remaining between them. The germline V gene has CDR1 GTSNPN and CDR2 SVGIG (reference sequence). The CDR3 protein is CAWTLRDTQYF. CDR3 sequence (DNA): TGTGCCTGGACCCTCCGAGATACGCAGTATTTT.

This clone was found a few times. The CDR3 nucleotides are TGTGCCAGCAGCCAAGATCCGCACACCGGGGAGCTGTTTTTT. Protein sequence: CASSQDPHTGELFF. The chain couples TRBV4-2 to TRBJ2-2, with D unclear. This CDR3 has 14 residues. The ends were cut back, 0 bases at V and 3 bases at J, with 5 bases in the middle. The V gene's germline CDR1 is LGHNA and CDR2 YNFKEQ.